The rows below give T cell receptor beta chains drawn from one sample of a study of blood T cell repertoires in COVID-19. Generated by immunoSEQ multiplex PCR, the TCRdb table keeps only in-frame clones and is missing some. The sample contains some 120,000 clones, 81% of which appear only once. Material: peripheral blood. These receptors came from a man aged 25 to 45 with COVID-19, enrolled during active disease. The CDR3 runs from the conserved cysteine through the conserved F or W. Fields, in order: CDR3 DNA, CDR3 protein, D gene, V gene, J gene, clone size. A D gene is named only where the DNA matches it firmly. Rows give clone size only sometimes, using once, few, many, or a class for an expanded clone.

CDR3nt: TGTGCCAGCAGTTTTACAGGGGACTATGGCTACACCTTC
CDR3aa: CASSFTGDYGYTF
d_gene: TRBD1
v_gene: TRBV27
j_gene: TRBJ1-2
abundance: few

CDR3nt: TGTGCCAGCAGGGGACAGGGAGATGAAAAACTGTTTTTT
CDR3aa: CASRGQGDEKLFF
d_gene: TRBD1
v_gene: TRBV27
j_gene: TRBJ1-4
abundance: NA

CDR3nt: TGTGCCAGCAGTTACGTGGGACTAGCGGGTGAGCAGTACTTC
CDR3aa: CASSYVGLAGEQYF
d_gene: TRBD2
v_gene: TRBV6-5
j_gene: TRBJ2-7
abundance: few

CDR3nt: TGTGCCTGGAGTCGGGGGACTAAGGACGGGGAGCTGTTTTTT
CDR3aa: CAWSRGTKDGELFF
d_gene: TRBD2
v_gene: TRBV30
j_gene: TRBJ2-2
abundance: NA

CDR3nt: TGCGCCAGCAGCGCAGACAGTGGTTCCTACAATGAGCAGTTCTTC
CDR3aa: CASSADSGSYNEQFF
d_gene: NA
v_gene: TRBV5-1
j_gene: TRBJ2-1
abundance: NA

CDR3nt: TGTGCCAGCAGCCAGAGGGAGGCCGGGGGGGGCTACACCTTC
CDR3aa: CASSQREAGGGYTF
d_gene: NA
v_gene: TRBV3-1/TRBV3-2
j_gene: TRBJ1-2
abundance: NA

CDR3nt: TGTGCCAGCAGCTTAGGACAGTACTATGGCTACACCTTC
CDR3aa: CASSLGQYYGYTF
d_gene: NA
v_gene: TRBV5-6
j_gene: TRBJ1-2
abundance: once

CDR3nt: TGTGCCAGCAGCCAAGCGGGATCCACAGATACGCAGTATTTT
CDR3aa: CASSQAGSTDTQYF
d_gene: TRBD2
v_gene: TRBV11-3
j_gene: TRBJ2-3
abundance: NA

CDR3nt: TGTGCCAGCAGTGTCCAGCGGGGGTACGAGCAGTACTTC
CDR3aa: CASSVQRGYEQYF
d_gene: TRBD2
v_gene: TRBV2
j_gene: TRBJ2-7
abundance: NA

CDR3nt: TGTGCCAGCAGCTCCCAGGGGGCGCGGGATACGCAGTATTTT
CDR3aa: CASSSQGARDTQYF
d_gene: TRBD1
v_gene: TRBV11-2
j_gene: TRBJ2-3
abundance: NA

CDR3nt: TGTGCCAGTAGTAGGACTAGCGGGGTTACAGATACGCAGTATTTT
CDR3aa: CASSRTSGVTDTQYF
d_gene: TRBD2
v_gene: TRBV19
j_gene: TRBJ2-3
abundance: NA